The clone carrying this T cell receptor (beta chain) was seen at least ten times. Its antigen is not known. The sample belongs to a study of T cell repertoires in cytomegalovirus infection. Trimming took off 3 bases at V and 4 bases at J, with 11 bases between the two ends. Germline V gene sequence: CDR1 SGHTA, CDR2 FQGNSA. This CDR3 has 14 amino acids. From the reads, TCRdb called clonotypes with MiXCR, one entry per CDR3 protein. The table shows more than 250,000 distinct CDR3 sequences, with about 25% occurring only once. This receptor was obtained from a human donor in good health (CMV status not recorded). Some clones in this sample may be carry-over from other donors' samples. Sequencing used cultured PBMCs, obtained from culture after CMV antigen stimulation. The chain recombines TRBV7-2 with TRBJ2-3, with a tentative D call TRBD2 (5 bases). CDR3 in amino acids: CASSFGLRADTQYF. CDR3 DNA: TGTGCCAGCAGCTTTGGACTGAGAGCAGATACGCAGTATTTT.